The 20 T cell receptor beta chains below come from one sample, sequenced in a study of T cells after yellow fever vaccination. MiXCR was run by TCRdb on the 5' RACE reads, yielding one entry per CDR3 protein. In the table there are around 600,000 distinct CDR3 sequences, around an eighth of which are singletons. Sequences were derived from PBMCs, sampled on the day of the yellow fever booster vaccination. These receptors originate from a man aged 30-40 years who received the YFV17D yellow fever vaccine.

This clonotype came up a few times. The rearrangement links TRBV15 to TRBJ2-7, with a possible D match to TRBD2 (6 bases). CDR1 and CDR2 from the germline V gene are LNHNV and YYDKDF (reference sequence). V lost 5 bases and J lost 2, with 13 bases in between. The CDR3 loop spans 14 amino acids. The DNA for the CDR3 is TGTGCCACCAGCGGAGGGGCAGGCCCCTACGAGCAGTACTTC. Protein sequence: CATSGGAGPYEQYF.

This clonotype was detected a few times. The chain employs TRBV7-8 and TRBJ2-5; TRBD1 might be the D (5 bases). Trimming removed 1 base from V and 7 bases from J, with 19 bases in between. Looked up from germline, CDR1 is SGHVS and CDR2 is FQNEAQ. The CDR3 length is 16 residues. The CDR3 DNA is TGTGCCAGCAGCTTAGAGCGCAGTAGCAGGGTCGTGACCCAGTACTTC. Residues: CASSLERSSRVVTQYF.

This rearrangement joins TRBV7-2 to TRBJ2-7; unclear D gene. The CDR3 contains 13 residues. V was shortened by 4 bases and J by 4 bases, with 11 bases between the two germline ends. Per the germline V gene, CDR1 is SGHTA and CDR2 is FQGNSA. The CDR3 nucleotides read TGTGCCAGCAGCTCGACTCTAAGTTACGAGCAGTACTTC. Amino acids: CASSSTLSYEQYF.

This clonotype was picked up a small number of times. The chain links TRBV20-1 to TRBJ2-2; the match to TRBD1 covers 7 bases. The V segment lost 4 bases and the J segment 8 bases; nucleotides outside the gene matches: 4. This CDR3 contains 12 residues. Germline values: CDR1 DFQATT, CDR2 SNEGSKA (reference sequence). CDR3 region: CSATQGWGELFF. Here the CDR3 DNA reads TGCAGTGCTACACAGGGGTGGGGGGAGCTGTTTTTT.

The V call is TRBV27, the J call TRBJ2-1, with 9 bases matching TRBD2. Trimming at V came to 2 bases and at J to 0 bases, leaving 11 bases not matched to a gene. The CDR3 is 19 amino acids. Per the germline V gene, CDR1 is MNHEY and CDR2 is SMNVEV (reference sequence). DNA of the CDR3: TGTGCCAGCAGTTTACAGGGGGGGGCTAGCGGGGACTCCTACAATGAGCAGTTCTTC. Protein product: CASSLQGGASGDSYNEQFF.

The chain is built from TRBV29-1 and TRBJ2-1; D perhaps matches TRBD2 (7 bases). The germline CDR1 and CDR2 sequences are SQVTM and ANQGSEA. Trimming pared 6 bases from V and 9 bases from J, leaving 15 bases between. This CDR3 has 12 residues. CDR3 sequence reads: CSVKGGAVEQFF. CDR3 DNA sequence: TGCAGCGTCAAGGGGGGGGCAGTTGAGCAGTTCTTC.

The chain is built from TRBV20-1 and TRBJ1-2, with a weak D call TRBD1 (6 bases). This CDR3 has 14 residues. V was trimmed by 5 bases and J by 4 bases, leaving 17 bases between them. Germline V gene data show CDR1 as DFQATT and CDR2 as SNEGSKA (reference sequence). CDR3 nucleotides: TGCAGTGCTGACCCCGAGGGGGGGAGCTATGGCTACACCTTC. It translates to CSADPEGGSYGYTF.

This clonotype was picked up a small number of times. The chain employs TRBV20-1 and TRBJ1-1, with D hard to call. V lost 0 bases to trimming and J lost 2 bases, with 4 bases between them. The length of the CDR3 is 12 residues. Germline assignment: CDR1 DFQATT and CDR2 SNEGSKA (reference sequence). The CDR3 loop reads CSARDRNTEAFF. Written as DNA, the CDR3 is TGCAGTGCTAGAGATCGCAACACTGAAGCTTTCTTT.

Notes on this clonotype: One junction end disagrees with the germline gene, perhaps due to a read error. This sequence joins TRBV30 and TRBJ2-5, with unresolved D. This CDR3 region has 13 residues. Germline V gene data show CDR1 as GTSNPN and CDR2 as SVGIG (reference sequence). This CDR3 is CARSPDLQETQYF. CDR3 DNA: TGTGCCAGGAGCCCTGACCTCCAAGAGACCCAGTACTTC.

The genes are TRBV6-5 and TRBJ1-4, with D unclear. The CDR3 loop spans 15 amino acids. Germline CDR1 reads MNHEY; CDR2 reads SVGAGI. The V end lost 0 bases, the J end lost 8 bases, and 13 bases lay between the germline ends. The CDR3 region is CASSYSGSRFEKLFF. CDR3 in DNA: TGTGCCAGCAGTTACTCCGGGAGCCGGTTCGAAAAACTGTTTTTT.

This chain joins TRBV7-2 and TRBJ2-3, with TRBD2 matching over 9 bases. The length of the CDR3 is 17 residues. From germline, CDR1 is SGHTA and CDR2 FQGNSA. V lost 1 base to trimming and J lost 3 bases; unmatched junction nucleotides: 8. Here the CDR3 reads CASSLGFGGLATDTQYF. CDR3 nucleotides: TGTGCCAGCAGCTTAGGTTTCGGGGGACTAGCAACAGATACGCAGTATTTT. Looking up the rest from reference TRBV7-2 and TRBJ2-3 gives the full variable domain: GAGVSQSPSNKVTEKGKDVELRCDPISGHTALYWYRQSLGQGLEFLIYFQGNSAPDKSGLPSDRFSAERTGGSVSTLTIQRTQQEDSAVYLCASSLGFGGLATDTQYFGPGTRLTVL.

The sample holds many counts of this clonotype. The chain joins TRBV20-1 to TRBJ2-5, with unresolved D. The germline V gene encodes CDR1 DFQATT and CDR2 SNEGSKA (reference sequence). Trimming left V 3 bases short and J 2 bases short, with 7 bases between. The CDR3 length is 12 residues. The DNA for the CDR3 is TGCAGTGCTAGCTTTGGGCAAGAGACCCAGTACTTC. This sequence encodes CSASFGQETQYF.

Written as DNA, the CDR3 is TGCGCCAGCAGTCAATTGAGGGGGCGAGAGAATGAGCAGTTCTTC. Protein: CASSQLRGRENEQFF. The rearrangement joins TRBV23-1 to TRBJ2-1; TRBD1 aligns across 7 bases. TRBV23-1 carries the ORF label, with uncertain function. The CDR3 loop spans 15 amino acids. V was pared by 1 base and J by 7 bases, with 7 bases of the junction left unmatched.

The chain combines TRBV5-1 with TRBJ1-3; TRBD1 might be the D (6 bases). Deletions cut 4 bases from V and 3 bases from J, with 11 bases between. Per the germline V gene, CDR1 is SGHRS and CDR2 is YFSETQ. There are 14 residues in the CDR3. As DNA, the CDR3 is TGCGCCAGCAGCGCCGGGACATTTGGAAACACCATATATTTT. It codes for CASSAGTFGNTIYF.

This clonotype was seen many times. The genes are TRBV29-1 and TRBJ2-2; D is possibly TRBD2 (6 bases). Germline CDR1 SQVTM, CDR2 ANQGSEA. The CDR3 has 14 amino acids. V was pared by 4 bases and J by 0 bases, with 9 bases between. The CDR3 loop reads CSVVREANTGELFF. In nucleotides, the CDR3 is TGCAGCGTTGTTAGGGAGGCGAACACCGGGGAGCTGTTTTTT.

The table lists this clonotype with many counts. The chain carries TRBV7-2 and TRBJ2-3; 8 nucleotides align to TRBD2. The germline V gene encodes CDR1 SGHTA and CDR2 FQGNSA. CDR3 length: 16 residues. J gave up 0 bases and V 0 bases, and 2 bases lay outside the gene matches. Here the CDR3 reads CASSLAASGSTDTQYF. The CDR3 nucleotides are TGTGCCAGCAGCTTAGCGGCTAGCGGGAGCACAGATACGCAGTATTTT.

In this sample, this clonotype turned up many times. The chain combines TRBV20-1 with TRBJ2-1; tentatively, D is TRBD2 (5 bases). The CDR3 totals 11 residues. Trimming stripped 7 bases from V and 6 bases from J, with 10 bases between. Germline loops: CDR1 DFQATT, CDR2 SNEGSKA (reference sequence). CDR3 sequence: CSEGESNEQFF. In DNA form, the CDR3 reads TGCAGTGAGGGAGAATCCAATGAGCAGTTCTTC.

The rearrangement uses TRBV7-3 and TRBJ2-3; weak D call: TRBD1 (6 bases). This CDR3 is 14 amino acids long. CDR1 SGHTA and CDR2 FQGTGA come from the germline V gene. The ends were cut back, 5 bases at V and 4 bases at J, with 13 bases in the middle. The CDR3 DNA sequence: TGTGCCAGCAGCAAATCACGGACAGCAGATACGCAGTATTTT. Its protein is CASSKSRTADTQYF.

This clonotype has a handful of counts. The chain recombines TRBV27 with TRBJ1-4; 7 bases align to TRBD1. CDR1 MNHEY and CDR2 SMNVEV come from the germline V gene (reference sequence). This CDR3 has 14 amino acids. The V and J ends lost 9 bases and 8 bases, in that order; junction bases with no gene match: 12. The CDR3 DNA sequence: TGTGCCAGTATAAATGACAGGGTTACGGAAAAACTGTTTTTT. Protein sequence: CASINDRVTEKLFF.

V is TRBV12-3 or TRBV12-4 and J is TRBJ1-3; D unclear. Trimming took 8 bases from V and 4 from J, leaving 9 bases between them. The CDR3 consists of 12 residues. As DNA, the CDR3 is TGTGCCAGCGCCCGAGGCGGAAACACCATATATTTT. It specifies CASARGGNTIYF.